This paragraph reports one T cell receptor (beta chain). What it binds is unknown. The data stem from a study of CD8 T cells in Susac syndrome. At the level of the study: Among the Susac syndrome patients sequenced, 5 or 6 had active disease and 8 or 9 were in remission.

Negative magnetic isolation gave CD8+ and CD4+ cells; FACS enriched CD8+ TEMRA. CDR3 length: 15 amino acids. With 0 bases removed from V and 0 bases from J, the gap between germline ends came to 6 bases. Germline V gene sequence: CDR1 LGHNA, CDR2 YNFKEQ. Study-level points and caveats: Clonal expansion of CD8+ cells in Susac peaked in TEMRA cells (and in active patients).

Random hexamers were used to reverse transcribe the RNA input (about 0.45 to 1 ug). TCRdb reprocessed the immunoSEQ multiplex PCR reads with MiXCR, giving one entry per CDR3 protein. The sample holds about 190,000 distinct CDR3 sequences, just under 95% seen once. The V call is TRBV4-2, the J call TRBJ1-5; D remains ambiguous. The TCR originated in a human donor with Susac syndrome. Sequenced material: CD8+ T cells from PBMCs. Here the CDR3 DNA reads TGTGCCAGCAGCCAAGAGTCGAATAGCAATCAGCCCCAGCATTTT. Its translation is CASSQESNSNQPQHF.